This T cell receptor beta chain was sequenced for a study of blood T cell repertoires in COVID-19. Study-wide background: Sources were T cells, B-cell-depleted T cells, or PBMCs; the material itself was cDNA or gDNA.

In the original processing: Researchers report that nucleated cell counts were estimated from reference gene primer amplification. The table came from immunoSEQ multiplex PCR; TCRdb's copy has only in-frame clones and leaves some out. V, J and clone size are those of that table, while D and trimming were read from the DNA. The sample has some 220,000 clones; roughly 87% are singletons. The ends were cut back, 5 bases at V and 5 bases at J, with 19 bases in the middle. CDR1 and CDR2 from the germline V gene are SGHVS and FQNEAQ. This CDR3 is built from 15 residues. The receptor was derived from a woman between 18 and 29 years old who had recovered from COVID-19. The sequenced sample consisted of peripheral blood. This rearrangement joins TRBV7-8 to TRBJ2-7; TRBD1 is a possible D gene (6 bases). This chain's CDR3 is CASSPSTGSGNEQYF. CDR3 sequence (DNA): TGTGCCAGCAGCCCTTCTACAGGGTCGGGGAACGAGCAGTACTTC.